This T cell receptor (beta chain) is from a study of blood T cells in healthy people across ages. Study-level points and caveats: Diversity estimates drawn from one million T cells were deemed underestimates. No conclusive comparison of naive versus antigen-experienced cells was possible with unsorted PBMCs.

There are 14 residues in the CDR3. V dropped 5 bases and J dropped 4 bases, with 15 bases sitting between them. Germline loops: CDR1 SGHTA, CDR2 FQGNSA. On this clonotype itself: As yet, its antigen is unknown.

They isolated at least 6 million PBMCs from each sample. The second PCR ran about 7 to 12 cycles with a sample-barcoded 5' primer and J-beta primers. Each cDNA was tagged by a template-switch adaptor containing 12 random nucleotides. One entry per CDR3 protein, called by TCRdb with MiXCR from the 5' RACE reads. The sample shows 1.5 million or so distinct CDR3 sequences, 40% to 45% of them seen only once. The V and J genes are TRBV7-2 and TRBJ2-7, with D tentatively TRBD1 (6 bases). The sequenced sample was blood. This receptor was obtained from a woman aged 18-29 years in good health. CDR3 sequence reads: CASSQGLTRYEQYF. The CDR3 DNA reads as TGTGCCAGCAGCCAGGGGTTAACTCGGTACGAGCAGTACTTC.